Described below is a single T cell receptor (beta chain) sequence and its context. As yet, its antigen is unknown. The record originates from a study of response to subunit inactivated influenza vaccine. TCRdb re-called the RT-PCR reads with MiXCR, one entry per CDR3 protein. The sample carries 530,000 or so distinct CDR3 sequences, 13% to 15% recorded once. From germline, CDR1 is LGHNA and CDR2 YSLEER. The CDR3 is 17 residues long. The V end was cut by 4 bases, the J end by 5 bases, with 23 bases between. Study results and caveats: Authors suggested each seasonal flu vaccination may recruit only limited numbers of new T cells.

V is TRBV4-3 and J is TRBJ2-5; D is perhaps TRBD2 (7 bases). The starting material was PBMCs from blood, obtained 11 to 12 days after vaccination. The origin of this receptor is a man between 50 and 59 years old who received an inactivated influenza vaccine. The CDR3, as DNA: TGCGCCAGCAGCCCGTCTCCGGGGGGCGCGGGAGTTGAGACCCAGTACTTC. Translated: CASSPSPGGAGVETQYF.